One T cell receptor beta chain is described in this entry. This entry is derived from a study of cytomegalovirus exposure and HLA in healthy donors. Germline values: CDR1 SEHNR, CDR2 FQNEAQ (reference sequence). The CDR3 consists of 12 residues. Trimming removed 4 bases from V and 10 bases from J; junction bases left unmatched: 7. The PCR employed 60 Vbeta primers together with 13 Jbeta primers. Here immunoSEQ multiplex PCR was the method, and the copy in TCRdb shows in-frame clones only, minus some. The sample carries 99,000 or so clones, roughly 78% recorded once. The sequenced sample was PBMCs. The origin of this receptor is a woman between 40 and 55 years old in good health and CMV-seronegative. The V and J genes are TRBV7-9 and TRBJ2-7; the match to TRBD1 covers 7 bases. The DNA of the CDR3 is TGTGCCAGCAGCTCCCAATGGACAGGACAGTACTTC. Translation: CASSSQWTGQYF. Full variable domain (rest looked up from reference TRBV7-9 and TRBJ2-7): DTGVSQNPRHKITKRGQNVTFRCDPISEHNRLYWYRQTLGQGPEFLTYFQNEAQLEKSRLLSDRFSAERPKGSFSTLEIQRTEQGDSAMYLCASSSQWTGQYFGPGTRLTVT.